The 29 T cell receptor beta chains below all came from one sample that was sequenced in a study of blood T cell repertoires in COVID-19. Sequenced by immunoSEQ multiplex PCR; TCRdb stores in-frame clones only, minus some. The sample yields some 160,000 clones, 87% seen once. The specimen sequenced was peripheral blood. These receptors all stem from a woman aged 70 to 79 with COVID-19, enrolled during active disease.

The chain recombines TRBV5-1 with TRBJ2-2; 10 bases are a match to TRBD1. With 6 bases clipped from V and 6 bases from J, the junction kept 8 bases outside the gene matches. The germline V gene has CDR1 SGHRS and CDR2 YFSETQ. The CDR3 extends over 15 amino acids. The CDR3 loop is CASTETGGKAGELFF. The CDR3 DNA sequence: TGCGCCAGCACCGAGACAGGGGGCAAGGCCGGGGAGCTGTTTTTT.

The V gene is TRBV12-3 or TRBV12-4, the J gene TRBJ1-1; 9 bases fit TRBD1. This CDR3 spans 13 amino acids. V lost 3 bases and J lost 5; bases outside the gene matches: 1. The CDR3 reads CASSFGTGTEAFF. The CDR3 DNA reads TGTGCCAGCAGTTTCGGGACAGGGACTGAAGCTTTCTTT.

The sample holds a few counts of this clone. The V and J genes are TRBV6-5 and TRBJ1-1; the match to TRBD1 covers 7 bases. V trimming: 8 bases; J trimming: 3 bases; junction bases outside the gene matches: 9. This CDR3 is 14 amino acids long. Germline CDR1 reads MNHEY; CDR2 reads SVGAGI. The CDR3 loop reads CASGLSGGYTEAFF. The CDR3 region has the DNA TGTGCCAGCGGACTATCAGGGGGGTACACTGAAGCTTTCTTT.

The V gene is TRBV6-1, the J gene TRBJ1-1; no reliable D call. This CDR3 spans 12 amino acids. Germline V CDR1 and CDR2: MNHNS, SASEGT. Trimming left V 2 bases short and J 6 bases short, with 7 bases between. Here the CDR3 DNA reads TGTGCCAGCAGTGAACCTTTCGCTGAAGCTTTCTTT. Translating it yields CASSEPFAEAFF.

This CDR3 is CASSGQGATEAFF. In nucleotides, the CDR3 is TGTGCCAGCAGCGGACAGGGGGCGACTGAAGCTTTCTTT. J is TRBJ1-1 and V is TRBV2; 11 bases fit TRBD1. The germline gives CDR1 SNHLY, CDR2 FYNNEI. This CDR3 comprises 13 residues. V lost 6 bases to trimming and J lost 5 bases; unmatched junction nucleotides: 2.

V usage is TRBV27 and J usage is TRBJ1-2; TRBD1 matches at 9 bases. V lost 6 bases and J lost 5; bases outside the gene matches: 7. The germline V gene has CDR1 MNHEY and CDR2 SMNVEV (reference sequence). The CDR3 is 14 residues long. For the CDR3, the DNA is TGTGCCAGCAGCCGGGACAGGGTTTATTATGGCTACACCTTC. Its protein product is CASSRDRVYYGYTF.

This chain uses TRBV6-5 with TRBJ2-2, with TRBD1 identical over 8 bases. Germline V lookup: CDR1 MNHEY, CDR2 SVGAGI. The CDR3 has 14 amino acids. Trimming at V came to 0 bases and at J to 8 bases, leaving 2 bases not matched to a gene. Here the CDR3 reads CASSYSQGAGELFF. As DNA, the CDR3 is TGTGCCAGCAGTTACTCGCAGGGGGCGGGGGAGCTGTTTTTT.

The rearrangement uses TRBV19 and TRBJ1-6; no clear D gene. The germline gives CDR1 LNHDA, CDR2 SQIVND (reference sequence). This CDR3 comprises 15 residues. V lost 6 bases and J lost 0, with 9 bases in between. The CDR3 here is CASSLQSSYNSPLHF. The CDR3 DNA reads as TGTGCCAGTAGCCTACAGAGCTCCTATAATTCACCCCTCCACTTT.

The chain couples TRBV4-2 to TRBJ1-2; no clear D gene. Looked up from germline, CDR1 is LGHNA and CDR2 is YNFKEQ. This CDR3 comprises 14 residues. V was pared by 1 base and J by 3 bases, with 9 bases between. DNA for the CDR3: TGTGCCAGCAGCCAAGTTAGAAGCGACTATGGCTACACCTTC. It yields the protein CASSQVRSDYGYTF.

This clone was found once. The chain joins TRBV23-1 to TRBJ1-5; D ambiguous. TRBV23-1 is sorted into the ORF group, with uncertain function. There are 16 residues in the CDR3. Trimming took off 3 bases at V and 4 bases at J, with 16 bases between the two ends. The CDR3 loop is CASSQKRLLPNQPQHF. CDR3 DNA: TGCGCCAGCAGTCAGAAGAGGCTTTTACCTAATCAGCCCCAGCATTTT.

This rearrangement joins TRBV5-6 to TRBJ1-1, with D hard to call. The CDR3 length is 11 residues. Germline V lookup: CDR1 SGHDT, CDR2 YYEEEE. The ends were cut back, 2 bases at V and 7 bases at J, with 6 bases in the middle. The CDR3 is CASSFDIEAFF. The CDR3 DNA reads TGTGCCAGCAGCTTCGACATTGAAGCTTTCTTT.

The rearrangement links TRBV18 to TRBJ2-7; 8 nucleotides agree with TRBD1. The CDR3 has 14 amino acids. Germline-derived CDR1 and CDR2 are KGHSH and LQKENI. V gave up 5 bases and J gave up 6 bases; unmatched junction bases: 9. CDR3 loop: CASSASRGLGEQYF. The DNA of the CDR3 is TGTGCCAGCTCAGCAAGCAGGGGGCTGGGCGAGCAGTACTTC.

The chain combines TRBV4-2 with TRBJ2-1; a possible D gene is TRBD2 (5 bases). This CDR3 is 17 amino acids long. The V and J ends lost 1 base and 2 bases respectively, with 15 bases between them. The germline CDR1 and CDR2 sequences are LGHNA and YNFKEQ. The CDR3 coding sequence is TGTGCCAGCAGCCAAGCTCACCTGGTAGCGACCTACAATGAGCAGTTCTTC. As protein: CASSQAHLVATYNEQFF.

There are a few counts of this clone. V is TRBV7-9 and J is TRBJ1-2, with TRBD1 matching over 9 bases. This CDR3 region has 14 residues. With V trimmed by 5 bases and J by 6 bases, 7 bases remained unmatched. CDR1 is SEHNR, CDR2 FQNEAQ, per germline (reference sequence). The CDR3 nucleotides read TGTGCCAGCAGCCCGTGGACAGGGGAGGATGGCTACACCTTC. Protein sequence: CASSPWTGEDGYTF. The entire variable domain, with the rest obtained from reference TRBV7-9 and TRBJ1-2, is as follows: DTGVSQNPRHKITKRGQNVTFRCDPISEHNRLYWYRQTLGQGPEFLTYFQNEAQLEKSRLLSDRFSAERPKGSFSTLEIQRTEQGDSAMYLCASSPWTGEDGYTFGSGTRLTVV.

The chain uses TRBV3-1 (or the pseudogene TRBV3-2) and TRBJ2-3; no reliable D call. Germline assignment: CDR1 LGHDT and CDR2 YNNKEL (reference sequence). There are 12 residues in the CDR3. Trimming removed 4 bases at V and 6 bases at J, with 8 bases between. The CDR3 DNA sequence: TGTGCCAGCAGCCTGCTTAGCGATACGCAGTATTTT. The encoded protein is CASSLLSDTQYF.

In this sample, this clone turned up a few times. The CDR3 reads CASSSGMGNSPLHF. The CDR3 coding sequence is TGTGCCAGCAGCTCAGGGATGGGCAATTCACCCCTCCACTTT. The V call is TRBV7-9, the J call TRBJ1-6; D perhaps matches TRBD1 (5 bases). Germline CDR1 and CDR2: SEHNR and FQNEAQ (reference sequence). The CDR3 is made up of 14 amino acids. Trimming shortened V by 4 bases and J by 7 bases, and 11 bases separated the two germline ends. Complete variable domain (other parts from reference TRBV7-9 and TRBJ1-6): DTGVSQNPRHKITKRGQNVTFRCDPISEHNRLYWYRQTLGQGPEFLTYFQNEAQLEKSRLLSDRFSAERPKGSFSTLEIQRTEQGDSAMYLCASSSGMGNSPLHFGNGTRLTVT.

This clone was seen only once. The rearrangement joins TRBV5-1 to TRBJ2-2; TRBD1 might be the D (5 bases). Germline CDR1 is SGHRS and CDR2 is YFSETQ. Trimming took 4 bases from V and 6 from J, leaving 13 bases between them. The CDR3 is 14 residues long. This CDR3 is CASSKIQVPGELFF. Written as DNA, the CDR3 is TGCGCCAGCAGCAAGATACAGGTCCCCGGGGAGCTGTTTTTT.

The V gene is TRBV6-6, the J gene TRBJ1-5, with D perhaps TRBD1 (6 bases). The V end lost 2 bases, the J end lost 5 bases, and 10 bases lay between the germline ends. Germline assignment: CDR1 MNHNY and CDR2 SVGAGI (reference sequence). This CDR3 is 14 amino acids long. The CDR3 sequence is CASSYIPGDQPQHF. CDR3 in DNA: TGTGCCAGCAGTTACATCCCAGGGGATCAGCCCCAGCATTTT.

This clone was observed a single time. This CDR3 is CASSYPLDRGLYNEQFF. The CDR3 DNA is TGTGCCAGCAGTTACCCTTTGGACAGGGGGCTCTACAATGAGCAGTTCTTC. The gene calls are TRBV6-2 or TRBV6-3 and TRBJ2-1; 11 nucleotides align to TRBD1. The CDR3 is 17 residues long. The V gene's germline CDR1 is MNHEY and CDR2 SVGEGT. V lost 2 bases and J lost 3; bases outside the gene matches: 6.

V is TRBV6-4 and J is TRBJ2-1, with 7 nucleotides matching TRBD1. V shed 8 bases, J shed 4 bases, and the junction held 11 bases outside the gene matches. Looked up from germline, CDR1 is MRHNA and CDR2 is SNTAGT. The CDR3 is made up of 15 amino acids. The CDR3 loop reads CASSEEAGGYNEQFF. CDR3 bases: TGTGCCAGCTCCGAGGAAGCAGGGGGTTACAATGAGCAGTTCTTC.

This CDR3 is CASRESTGELFF. The CDR3 DNA is TGTGCCAGCAGGGAGTCCACCGGGGAGCTGTTTTTT. This sequence joins TRBV2 and TRBJ2-2; D ambiguous. Germline CDR1 reads SNHLY; CDR2 reads FYNNEI. The ends were cut back, 6 bases at V and 4 bases at J, with 6 bases in the middle. CDR3 length equals 12 residues.

This clone appeared a single time. The chain employs TRBV30 and TRBJ2-5; no firm D call. Germline V gene sequence: CDR1 GTSNPN, CDR2 SVGIG (reference sequence). The germline V and J ends were trimmed by 4 bases and 2 bases, with 5 bases remaining between them. CDR3 length: 11 amino acids. CDR3 nucleotides: TGTGCCTGGACAACACAAGAGACCCAGTACTTC. Translated: CAWTTQETQYF.

This chain joins TRBV30 and TRBJ1-6, with a weak D call TRBD1 (5 bases). The V and J ends lost 8 bases and 9 bases respectively, with 17 bases between them. The germline CDR1 and CDR2 sequences are GTSNPN and SVGIG (reference sequence). This CDR3 contains 13 residues. In DNA, the CDR3 is TGTGCCCAGGCGGGGGTGGATTTTTCACCCCTCCACTTT. This codes for CAQAGVDFSPLHF.

V usage is TRBV14 and J usage is TRBJ1-6; 12 bases line up with TRBD1. J gave up 6 bases and V 4 bases, and 4 bases lay outside the gene matches. This CDR3 comprises 16 residues. Per germline, CDR1 SGHDN and CDR2 FVKESK. For the CDR3, the DNA is TGTGCCAGCAGCCTTTTGGGACAGGGGGCTAATTCACCCCTCCACTTT. Translating it yields CASSLLGQGANSPLHF.

This chain links TRBV7-3 with TRBJ1-2, with D perhaps TRBD1 (5 bases). V lost 2 bases and J lost 3, with 10 bases in between. The CDR3 loop spans 14 amino acids. Germline CDR1 and CDR2: SGHTA and FQGTGA. The chain's CDR3 is CASSLYDSDYGYTF. The DNA for the CDR3 is TGTGCCAGCAGCTTATACGACAGCGACTATGGCTACACCTTC.

As for this clone: The same CDR3 also results from other DNA sequences found in this sample. The chain's CDR3 is CAWSKGVNTEAFF. As DNA, the CDR3 is TGTGCCTGGAGCAAAGGAGTGAACACTGAAGCTTTCTTT. The V call is TRBV30, the J call TRBJ1-1; D is uncertain. The CDR3 extends over 13 amino acids. CDR1 and CDR2 from the germline V gene are GTSNPN and SVGIG (reference sequence). Trimming cost V 3 bases and J 0 bases, with 8 bases left between them.

J is TRBJ1-6 and V is TRBV5-5, with 8 bases lining up with TRBD1. Germline V gene sequence: CDR1 SGHKS, CDR2 YYEKEE (reference sequence). The CDR3 contains 17 residues. V shed 4 bases and J 10 bases; nucleotides not matched to a gene: 16. The chain's CDR3 is CASSRDLMGQARSPLHF. In DNA, the CDR3 is TGTGCCAGCAGCCGAGATTTAATGGGACAGGCGCGATCACCCCTCCACTTT.

The rearrangement uses TRBV19 and TRBJ1-4, with no clear D. Per germline, CDR1 LNHDA and CDR2 SQIVND (reference sequence). CDR3 length: 15 amino acids. Trimming removed 4 bases at V and 3 bases at J, with 12 bases between. The CDR3 loop is CASSSHSGANEKLFF. The CDR3 bases are TGTGCCAGTAGTAGCCATAGTGGAGCTAATGAAAAACTGTTTTTT.

The chain uses TRBV18 and TRBJ2-5; the D gene is possibly TRBD1 (5 bases). CDR1 KGHSH and CDR2 LQKENI come from the germline V gene. V dropped 6 bases and J dropped 2 bases, with 13 bases sitting between them. The CDR3 sequence is 14 residues long. CDR3 in DNA: TGTGCCAGCTCGCCTAGACAGACACAAGAGACCCAGTACTTC. The encoded protein is CASSPRQTQETQYF.